Listed below are T cell receptor beta chains from one sample, sequenced in a study of blood T cell repertoires in COVID-19. Sequenced by immunoSEQ multiplex PCR; TCRdb stores in-frame clones only, minus some. The sample carries roughly 310,000 clones, 85% to 90% recorded once. Sequenced input: peripheral blood. Receptors originate from a woman in her 30s with COVID-19, enrolled during active disease. CDR3s leave out the opening cysteine and the closing phenylalanine or tryptophan.

v_gene | CDR3aa
TRBV6-5 | ASHDSSGANVLT
TRBV10-3 | ASRGGREDTEAF
TRBV10-2 | ASSDYSYEQY
TRBV11-3 | ASSPSPRNTEAF
TRBV19 | ASSINQGYEQY
TRBV6-5 | ASSYTVAGNTIY
TRBV27 | ASSLRGQGAPNTEAF
TRBV7-9 | ASSLDRAGGELF
TRBV6-4 | ASSRDRGTEAF
TRBV5-1 | ASSTGSPGNEKLF
TRBV6-5 | ASEGLAGVSEQF
TRBV6-5 | ASSQKGYSDGYT
TRBV7-9 | ASTRDRGMETQY
TRBV7-9 | ASSLREPRTDTQY
TRBV10-3 | ATMRGGEGPDTQY
TRBV3-1/TRBV3-2 | ASSPEPTRTDTQY
TRBV19 | ASSLTGSLNEKLF
TRBV15 | ATSTLRTAFSGNTIY
TRBV28 | ASWTGGNTEAF
TRBV5-6 | ASSLDRGNGYT
TRBV6-5 | ASSYSKGQGAYGYT
TRBV29-1 | SVEESRHYGYT
TRBV28 | ASSPRSDYGYT
TRBV6-1 | ASSPGTVNQPQH
TRBV5-6 | ASTLAGGRGRYEQY
TRBV7-2 | ASSLNMDTEAF
TRBV27 | ASSENRGNQPQH
TRBV3-1/TRBV3-2 | ASSLRGANTGELF
TRBV19 | ASRPTQGANYGYT
TRBV7-9 | ASGGGYSNQPQH
TRBV19 | ASRITRDREIYGYT
TRBV5-4 | ASSSPQSGLYEQY
TRBV24-1 | ATSDAGRDTQY
TRBV28 | ASSLGGTGTEQY
TRBV6-4 | ASRPTGVGSGANVLT
TRBV12-3/TRBV12-4 | ASSFSREQF
TRBV4-2 | ASRPWTGGTYEQY
TRBV4-2 | ASSQTGGRSNTGELF
TRBV24-1 | ATSDLTEPGELF
TRBV10-3 | AISPTGGNTEAF
TRBV11-2 | ASSPGTSGFTGELF